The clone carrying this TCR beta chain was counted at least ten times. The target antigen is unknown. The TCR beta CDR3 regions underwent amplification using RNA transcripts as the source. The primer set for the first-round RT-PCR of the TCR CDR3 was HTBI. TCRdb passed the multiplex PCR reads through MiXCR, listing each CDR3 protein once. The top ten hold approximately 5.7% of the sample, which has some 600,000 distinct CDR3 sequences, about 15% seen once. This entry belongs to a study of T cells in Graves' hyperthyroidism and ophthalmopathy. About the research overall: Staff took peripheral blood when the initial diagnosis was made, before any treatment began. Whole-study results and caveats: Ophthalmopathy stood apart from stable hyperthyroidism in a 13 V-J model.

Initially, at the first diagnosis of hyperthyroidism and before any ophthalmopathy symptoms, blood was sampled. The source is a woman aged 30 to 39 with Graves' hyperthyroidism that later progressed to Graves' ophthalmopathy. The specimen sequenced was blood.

Here the CDR3 DNA reads TGTGCCAGCAGTAGGGGAGGGGCGGACTATGGCTACACCTTC. This translates into CASSRGGADYGYTF. The gene calls are TRBV27 and TRBJ1-2; possible D gene TRBD1, 5 bases. The CDR3 consists of 14 residues. CDR1 is MNHEY, CDR2 SMNVEV, per germline (reference sequence). Trimming shortened V by 5 bases and J by 3 bases, and 13 bases separated the two germline ends.